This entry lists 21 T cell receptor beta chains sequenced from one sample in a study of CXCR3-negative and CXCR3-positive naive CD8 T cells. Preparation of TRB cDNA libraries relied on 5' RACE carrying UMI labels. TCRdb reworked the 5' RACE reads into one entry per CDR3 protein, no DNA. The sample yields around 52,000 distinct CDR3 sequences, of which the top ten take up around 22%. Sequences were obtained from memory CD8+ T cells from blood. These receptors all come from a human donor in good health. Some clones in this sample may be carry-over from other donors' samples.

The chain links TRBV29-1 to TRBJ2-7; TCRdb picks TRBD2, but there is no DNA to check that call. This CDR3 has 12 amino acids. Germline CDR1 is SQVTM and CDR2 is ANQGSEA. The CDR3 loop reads CSVDLGPGEQYF.

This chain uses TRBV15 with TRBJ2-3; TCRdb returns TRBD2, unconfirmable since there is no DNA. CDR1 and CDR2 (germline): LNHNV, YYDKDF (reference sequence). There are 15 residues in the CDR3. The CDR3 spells CATSREAGATDTQYF.

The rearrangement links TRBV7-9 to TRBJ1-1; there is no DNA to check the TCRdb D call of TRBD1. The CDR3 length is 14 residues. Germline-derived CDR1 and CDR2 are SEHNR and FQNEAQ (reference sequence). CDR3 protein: CASSPWDRGTEAFF.

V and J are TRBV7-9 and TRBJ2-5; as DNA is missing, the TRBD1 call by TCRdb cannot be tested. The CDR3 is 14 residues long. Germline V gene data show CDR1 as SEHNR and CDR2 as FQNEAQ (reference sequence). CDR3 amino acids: CASSNAGGQETQYF.

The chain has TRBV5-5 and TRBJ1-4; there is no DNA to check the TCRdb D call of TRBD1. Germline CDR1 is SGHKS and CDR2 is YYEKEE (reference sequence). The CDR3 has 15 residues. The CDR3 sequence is CASSWGTGVTEKLFF.

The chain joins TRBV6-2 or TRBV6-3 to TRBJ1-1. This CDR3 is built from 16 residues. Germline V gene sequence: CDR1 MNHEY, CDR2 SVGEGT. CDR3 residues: CASSYGGWDMNTEAFF.

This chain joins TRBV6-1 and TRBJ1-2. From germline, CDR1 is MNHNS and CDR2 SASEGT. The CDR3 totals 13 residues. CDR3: CASSEKENYGYTF.

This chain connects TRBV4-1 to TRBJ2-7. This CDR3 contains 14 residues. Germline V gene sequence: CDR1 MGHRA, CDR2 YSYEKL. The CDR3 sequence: CASSQGRGPYEQYF.

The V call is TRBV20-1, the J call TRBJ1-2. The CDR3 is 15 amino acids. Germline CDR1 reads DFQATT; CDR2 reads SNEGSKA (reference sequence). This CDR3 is CSARGPWNHLGGYTF.

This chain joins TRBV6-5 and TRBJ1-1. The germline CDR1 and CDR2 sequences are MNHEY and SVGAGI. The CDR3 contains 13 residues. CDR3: CASSYSRYTEAFF.

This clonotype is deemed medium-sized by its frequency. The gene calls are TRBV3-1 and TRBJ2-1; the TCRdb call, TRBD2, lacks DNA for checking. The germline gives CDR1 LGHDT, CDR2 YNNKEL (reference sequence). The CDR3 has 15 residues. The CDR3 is CASSQNLGAVDEQFF.

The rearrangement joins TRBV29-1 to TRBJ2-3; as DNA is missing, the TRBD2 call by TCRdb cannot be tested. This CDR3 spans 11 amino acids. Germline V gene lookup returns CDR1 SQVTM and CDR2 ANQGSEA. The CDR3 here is CSVLEGDTQYF.

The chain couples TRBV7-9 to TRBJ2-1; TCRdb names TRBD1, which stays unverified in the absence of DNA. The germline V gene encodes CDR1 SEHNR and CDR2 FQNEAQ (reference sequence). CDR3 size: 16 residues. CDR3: CASSGGTARSYNEQFF.

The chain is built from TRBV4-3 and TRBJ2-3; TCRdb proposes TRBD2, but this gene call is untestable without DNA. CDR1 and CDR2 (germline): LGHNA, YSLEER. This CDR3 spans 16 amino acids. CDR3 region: CASSQVLAGTPDTQYF.

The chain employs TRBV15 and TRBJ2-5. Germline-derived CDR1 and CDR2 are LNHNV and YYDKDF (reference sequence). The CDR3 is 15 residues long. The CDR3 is CATSRDFVSQETQYF.

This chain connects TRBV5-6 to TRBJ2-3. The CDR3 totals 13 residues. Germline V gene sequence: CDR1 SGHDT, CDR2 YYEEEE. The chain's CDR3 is CASSFSSTDTQYF.

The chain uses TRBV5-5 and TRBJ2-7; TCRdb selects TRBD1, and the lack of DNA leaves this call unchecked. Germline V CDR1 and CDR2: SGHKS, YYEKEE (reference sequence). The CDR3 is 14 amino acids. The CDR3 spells CASSRRQEGYEQYF.

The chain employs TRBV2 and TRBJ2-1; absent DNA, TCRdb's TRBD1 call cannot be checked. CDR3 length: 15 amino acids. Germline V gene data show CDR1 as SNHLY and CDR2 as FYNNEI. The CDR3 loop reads CASSDRGPGYNEQFF.

This CDR3 reads CASSSETVRTDTQYF. The genes are TRBV7-9 and TRBJ2-3; lacking DNA, the TRBD1 call made by TCRdb goes unchecked. In germline, CDR1 is SEHNR, CDR2 FQNEAQ (reference sequence). The CDR3 spans 15 residues. The full variable domain, its missing parts supplied by reference TRBV7-9 and TRBJ2-3, is DTGVSQNPRHKITKRGQNVTFRCDPISEHNRLYWYRQTLGQGPEFLTYFQNEAQLEKSRLLSDRFSAERPKGSFSTLEIQRTEQGDSAMYLCASSSETVRTDTQYFGPGTRLTVL.

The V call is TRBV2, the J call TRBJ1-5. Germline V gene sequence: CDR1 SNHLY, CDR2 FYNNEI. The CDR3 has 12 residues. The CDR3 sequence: CASTRGGQPQHF. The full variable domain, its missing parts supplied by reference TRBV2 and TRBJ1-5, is EPEVTQTPSHQVTQMGQEVILRCVPISNHLYFYWYRQILGQKVEFLVSFYNNEISEKSEIFDDQFSVERPDGSNFTLKIRSTKLEDSAMYFCASTRGGQPQHFGDGTRLSIL.

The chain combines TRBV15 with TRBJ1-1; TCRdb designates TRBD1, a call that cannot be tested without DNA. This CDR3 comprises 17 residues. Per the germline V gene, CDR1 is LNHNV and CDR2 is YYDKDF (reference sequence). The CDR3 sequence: CATSIDRDSYMNTEAFF.